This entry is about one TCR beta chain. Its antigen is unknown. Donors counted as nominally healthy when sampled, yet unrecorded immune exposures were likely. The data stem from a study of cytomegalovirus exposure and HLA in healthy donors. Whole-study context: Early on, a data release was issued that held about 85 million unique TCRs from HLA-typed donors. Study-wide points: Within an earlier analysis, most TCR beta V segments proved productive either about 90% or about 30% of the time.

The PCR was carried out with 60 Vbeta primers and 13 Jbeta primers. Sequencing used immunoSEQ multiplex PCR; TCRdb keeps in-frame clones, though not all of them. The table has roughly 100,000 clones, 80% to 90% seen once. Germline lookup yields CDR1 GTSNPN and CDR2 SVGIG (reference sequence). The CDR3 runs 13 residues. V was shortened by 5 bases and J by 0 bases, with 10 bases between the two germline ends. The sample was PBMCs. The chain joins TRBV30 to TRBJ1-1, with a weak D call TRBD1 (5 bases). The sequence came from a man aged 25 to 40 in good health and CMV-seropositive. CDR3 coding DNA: TGTGCCTGGGACCGACAGTTGAACACTGAAGCTTTCTTT. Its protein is CAWDRQLNTEAFF.